The clone carrying this T cell receptor beta chain was seen a single time. Antigen unknown. This same CDR3 is encoded by further DNA sequences in the sample. CCR7-negative CD45RA+ TemRA cells were pooled with CD45RO+ cells for CD8 memory. The sample originates from a study of shared clonotypes between healthy human individuals. Study-level points and caveats: Memory subsets generally showed lower estimated richness than naive subsets. Some clonotypes were shared by all four sorted-subset donors, while others were not shared. The non-shared ones had lower generation probabilities than the shared ones. Clonotype sharing across a handful of donors was observed for about 5.5% of naive CD4 clonotypes.

Generated by immunoSEQ multiplex PCR, the TCRdb table keeps only in-frame clones and is missing some. The table has approximately 350,000 clones, about 96% seen once. Trimming cost V 2 bases and J 2 bases, with 7 bases left between them. CDR1 is GTSNPN, CDR2 SVGIG, per germline (reference sequence). CDR3 length: 12 amino acids. The sample comprised memory CD8+ T cells sorted from blood. Subset in this sample: CD45RO+ cells pooled with CCR7-negative TemRA cells. The V and J genes are TRBV30 and TRBJ2-7, with D possibly being TRBD1 (5 bases). The sequence derives from a man aged 25-45 years in good health. The CDR3 sequence: CAWSPGTYEQYF. The CDR3 nucleotides are TGTGCCTGGAGTCCAGGGACCTACGAGCAGTACTTC. Drawing the rest from reference TRBV30 and TRBJ2-7, the complete variable domain is SQTIHQWPATLVQPVGSPLSLECTVEGTSNPNLYWYRQAAGRGLQLLFYSVGIGQISSEVPQNLSASRPQDRQFILSSKKLLLSDSGFYLCAWSPGTYEQYFGPGTRLTVT.